The 5 T cell receptor beta chains given below trace back to one sample, sequenced in a study of molecular identifiers for immune sequencing clone quantification. One entry per CDR3 protein, called by TCRdb with MiXCR from the PCR reads. The data show around 94,000 distinct CDR3 sequences, with 35% seen just once and roughly 9.3% held by the top ten. The sequenced sample was naive CD8+ T cells from blood, with Jurkat cell RNA spiked in. Subset meaning: FACS-sorted CD8+CD4-CCR7+CD45RA+ naive T cells. The receptors shown here come from a human donor in good health. Some libraries in this study had Jurkat cell RNA spiked in.

The chain couples TRBV29-1 to TRBJ2-1; maybe TRBD1 (6 bases). From germline, CDR1 is SQVTM and CDR2 ANQGSEA. The V and J ends lost 7 bases and 9 bases respectively, with 10 bases between them. The CDR3 is 10 amino acids. The CDR3 DNA sequence: TGCAGCGCTACAGGGCTTGAGCAGTTCTTC. Encoded protein: CSATGLEQFF.

As regards this clonotype: With a much larger clone just one base away, this may be a read error. This sequence joins TRBV4-3 and TRBJ1-1; D ambiguous. The V gene lost 3 bases and the J gene lost 8 bases, with 13 bases spanning the gap. Germline CDR1 reads LGHNA; CDR2 reads YSLEER. The CDR3 runs 13 residues. The CDR3 loop reads CASSQRGYSEAFF. The CDR3, as DNA: TGCGCCAGCAGCCAGCGAGGGTATTCAGAAGCTTTCTTT.

This CDR3 reads CASSSGLQLEQYF. The CDR3 region has the DNA TGTGCCAGCAGCTCGGGACTGCAACTCGAGCAGTACTTC. This chain links TRBV7-9 with TRBJ2-7; the D gene is possibly TRBD2 (6 bases). Per germline, CDR1 SEHNR and CDR2 FQNEAQ (reference sequence). This CDR3 region has 13 residues. V was pared by 4 bases and J by 6 bases, with 13 bases between.

At least ten counts were recorded for this clonotype. J is TRBJ1-5 and V is TRBV5-1, with D possibly matching TRBD1 (5 bases). The germline gives CDR1 SGHRS, CDR2 YFSETQ. V gave up 4 bases and J gave up 4 bases, with 9 bases separating them. The CDR3 length is 13 residues. CDR3 nucleotides: TGCGCCAGCAGCGTTGAGGGGAATCAGCCCCAGCATTTT. It encodes CASSVEGNQPQHF.

This clonotype was recorded a few times. The chain has TRBV7-2 and TRBJ2-7; 13 bases line up with TRBD2. The CDR3 spans 20 residues. Germline lookup yields CDR1 SGHTA and CDR2 FQGNSA. The ends lost 5 bases at V and 2 bases at J; junction bases unmatched: 18. The CDR3 spells CASSLTKRGLAGVKAYEQYF. The CDR3 DNA follows: TGTGCCAGCAGCCTAACAAAACGAGGACTAGCGGGAGTAAAAGCCTACGAGCAGTACTTC.